The present TCR beta chain was sequenced within a study of PD-1 blockade in mismatch repair-deficient tumors. CDR3 length equals 17 residues. Germline V gene sequence: CDR1 LNHDA, CDR2 SQIVND (reference sequence). V shed 5 bases, J shed 1 base, and the junction held 9 bases outside the gene matches. The protocol was immunoSEQ multiplex PCR, while the TCRdb copy is restricted to in-frame clones and leaves out a portion. Of roughly 49,000 clones listed, more than 65% are singletons. Specimen: PBMCs, collected before pembrolizumab treatment. The chain joins TRBV19 to TRBJ2-1; 9 positions agree with TRBD1. The sequence came from an adult with mismatch repair-deficient cancer. CDR3 nucleotide sequence: TGTGCCAGTAGTCCTTGGGACAGGGAGGGGTCCTACAATGAGCAGTTCTTC. The encoded protein is CASSPWDREGSYNEQFF.